This T cell receptor (beta chain) was identified during a study of blood T cell repertoires in COVID-19. Study-wide context: From the United States, Italy and Spain came samples of acute and convalescent COVID-19. Sources were T cells, B-cell-depleted T cells, or PBMCs; the material itself was cDNA or gDNA.

As handled by the study authors: Reference gene primer amplification in the assay estimated nucleated cell counts. This table comes from immunoSEQ multiplex PCR, and its TCRdb copy is limited to in-frame clones, with some not included. The DNA was the basis for D and trimming; V, J and clone size are from that table. The sample contains under 150,000 clones, 80% to 90% of which appear only once. The sequenced material came from peripheral blood. This clonotype originated in a woman in her fifties or sixties with active COVID-19.

Written as DNA, the CDR3 is TGTGCCAGTAGTATTGACAGGGCCCCCGTACGCACCGGGGAGCTGTTTTTT. Translating gives CASSIDRAPVRTGELFF. The chain links TRBV19 to TRBJ2-2; 7 nucleotides align to TRBD1. The germline gives CDR1 LNHDA, CDR2 SQIVND (reference sequence). Losses at the gene ends were 3 bases for V and 4 bases for J; bases not matched to a gene: 11. The CDR3 spans 17 residues.